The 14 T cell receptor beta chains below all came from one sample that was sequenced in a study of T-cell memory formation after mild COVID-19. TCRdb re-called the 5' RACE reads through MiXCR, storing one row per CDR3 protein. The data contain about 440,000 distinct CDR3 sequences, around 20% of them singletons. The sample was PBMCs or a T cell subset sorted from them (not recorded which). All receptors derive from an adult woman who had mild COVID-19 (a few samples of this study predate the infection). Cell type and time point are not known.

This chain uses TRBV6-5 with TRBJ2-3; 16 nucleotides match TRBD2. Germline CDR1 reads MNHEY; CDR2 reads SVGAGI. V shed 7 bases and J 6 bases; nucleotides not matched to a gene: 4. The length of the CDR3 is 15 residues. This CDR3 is CASNPGLAGGDTQYF. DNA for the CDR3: TGTGCCAGCAATCCGGGACTAGCGGGGGGGGATACGCAGTATTTT.

The CDR3 coding sequence is TGCGCCAGCAGCTTGGTACAGGGAATTTCACCCCTCCACTTT. It codes for CASSLVQGISPLHF. The chain recombines TRBV5-1 with TRBJ1-6; D is perhaps TRBD1 (6 bases). This CDR3 contains 14 residues. V was pared by 0 bases and J by 9 bases, with 10 bases between. The germline V gene encodes CDR1 SGHRS and CDR2 YFSETQ.

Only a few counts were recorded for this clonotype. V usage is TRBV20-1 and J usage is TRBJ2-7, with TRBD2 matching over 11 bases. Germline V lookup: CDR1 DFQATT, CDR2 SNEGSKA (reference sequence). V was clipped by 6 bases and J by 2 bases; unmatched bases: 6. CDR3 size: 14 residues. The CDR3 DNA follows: TGCAGTGCACCGGAACTAGCGGGGGCCTACGAGCAGTACTTC. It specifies CSAPELAGAYEQYF.

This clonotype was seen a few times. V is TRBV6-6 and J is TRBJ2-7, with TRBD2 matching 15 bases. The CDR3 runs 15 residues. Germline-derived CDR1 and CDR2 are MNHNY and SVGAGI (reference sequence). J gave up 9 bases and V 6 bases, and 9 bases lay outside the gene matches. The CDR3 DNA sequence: TGTGCCAGCAGCAAACCGGGACTAGCGGGAGGTGTGCAGTACTTC. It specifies CASSKPGLAGGVQYF.

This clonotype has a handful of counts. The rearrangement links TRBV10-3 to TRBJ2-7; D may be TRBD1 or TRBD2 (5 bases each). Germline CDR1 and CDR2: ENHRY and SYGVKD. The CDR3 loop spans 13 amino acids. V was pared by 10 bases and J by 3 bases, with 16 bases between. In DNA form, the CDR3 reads TGTGCCACCGCCGGGACGGATGTCTACGAGCAGTACTTC. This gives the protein CATAGTDVYEQYF.

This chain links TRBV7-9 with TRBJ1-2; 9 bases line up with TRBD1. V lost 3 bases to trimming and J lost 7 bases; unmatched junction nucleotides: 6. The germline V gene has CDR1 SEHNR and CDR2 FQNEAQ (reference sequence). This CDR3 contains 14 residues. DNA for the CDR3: TGTGCCAGCAGCTTGGGACAGGGAGGGGCTGGCTACACCTTC. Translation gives CASSLGQGGAGYTF.

Written as DNA, the CDR3 is TGTGCCAGCAGTGTCGACAGGGCGGGGTCCGGGCCCCAGCATTTT. Amino acid sequence: CASSVDRAGSGPQHF. The V and J genes are TRBV2 and TRBJ1-5; 7 bases are shared with TRBD1. Germline V lookup: CDR1 SNHLY, CDR2 FYNNEI. CDR3 size: 15 residues. V gave up 4 bases and J gave up 9 bases; unmatched junction bases: 12. Filled out from reference TRBV2 and TRBJ1-5, the complete variable domain reads EPEVTQTPSHQVTQMGQEVILRCVPISNHLYFYWYRQILGQKVEFLVSFYNNEISEKSEIFDDQFSVERPDGSNFTLKIRSTKLEDSAMYFCASSVDRAGSGPQHFGDGTRLSIL.

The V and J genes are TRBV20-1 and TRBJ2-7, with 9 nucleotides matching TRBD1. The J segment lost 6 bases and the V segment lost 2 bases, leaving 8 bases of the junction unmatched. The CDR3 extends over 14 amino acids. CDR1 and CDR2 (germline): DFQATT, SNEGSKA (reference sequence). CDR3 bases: TGCAGTGCTAGACGGACAGGGGATCGTGCCGAGCAGTACTTC. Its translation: CSARRTGDRAEQYF.

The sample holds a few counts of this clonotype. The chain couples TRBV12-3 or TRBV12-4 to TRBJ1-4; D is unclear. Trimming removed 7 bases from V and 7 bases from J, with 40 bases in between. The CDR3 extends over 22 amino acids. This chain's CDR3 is CASIKQRSGLRLSPPRTEKLFF. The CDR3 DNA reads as TGTGCCAGCATTAAACAGAGGTCGGGGTTAAGATTGAGCCCGCCGCGGACTGAAAAACTGTTTTTT.

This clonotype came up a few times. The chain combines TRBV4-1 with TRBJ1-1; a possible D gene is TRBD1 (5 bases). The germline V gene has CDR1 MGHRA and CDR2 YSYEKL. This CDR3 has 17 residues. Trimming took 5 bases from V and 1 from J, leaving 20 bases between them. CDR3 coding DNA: TGCGCCAGCAGCGAAGGAACGAGCTGGGGGGGGAACACTGAAGCTTTCTTT. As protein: CASSEGTSWGGNTEAFF.

The CDR3 protein is CASSYSGGKGETQYF. In DNA, the CDR3 is TGTGCCAGCAGTTACTCAGGGGGCAAAGGGGAGACCCAGTACTTC. The gene calls are TRBV6-5 and TRBJ2-5; 7 bases agree with TRBD1. CDR1 and CDR2 (germline): MNHEY, SVGAGI. The ends lost 0 bases at V and 5 bases at J; junction bases unmatched: 6. CDR3 length: 15 residues.

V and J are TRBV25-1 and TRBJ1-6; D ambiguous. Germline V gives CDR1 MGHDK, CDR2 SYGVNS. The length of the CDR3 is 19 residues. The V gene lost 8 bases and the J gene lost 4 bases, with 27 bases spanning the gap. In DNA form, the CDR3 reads TGTGCCAGCGCAGCGTCCCCGTCCGGGAAGGAATTTTATAATTCACCCCTCCACTTT. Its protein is CASAASPSGKEFYNSPLHF.

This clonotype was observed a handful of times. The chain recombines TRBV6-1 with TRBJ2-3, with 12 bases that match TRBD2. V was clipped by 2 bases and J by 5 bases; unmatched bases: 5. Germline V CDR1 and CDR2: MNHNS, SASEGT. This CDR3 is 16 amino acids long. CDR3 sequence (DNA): TGTGCCAGCAGTGAATCTAGCGGGAGGGCGATAGATACGCAGTATTTT. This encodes CASSESSGRAIDTQYF.

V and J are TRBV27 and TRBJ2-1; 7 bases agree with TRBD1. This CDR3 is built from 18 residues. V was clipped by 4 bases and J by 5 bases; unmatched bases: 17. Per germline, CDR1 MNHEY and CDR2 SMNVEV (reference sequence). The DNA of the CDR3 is TGTGCCAGCAGTTCGGCCCAGATCCGGGACAGAAAAGACAATGAGCAGTTCTTC. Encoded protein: CASSSAQIRDRKDNEQFF.